The TCR beta chain described here comes from a study of T cell repertoires in cytomegalovirus infection. Study summary: Recently described HLA-C-restricted plus well-studied HLA-B-restricted CMV epitopes were used. Shared public TCR beta signatures pointed to both CMV infection and a matching HLA type.

V dropped 0 bases and J dropped 4 bases, with 8 bases sitting between them. CDR3 length: 14 residues. From germline, CDR1 is MNHEY and CDR2 SMNVEV (reference sequence). On this clonotype: Its antigen remains unknown.

TCRdb itself ran the reads through MiXCR, one entry per CDR3 protein. This sample has around 85,000 distinct CDR3 sequences, with more than 40% found just once. The chain joins TRBV27 to TRBJ2-3; D possibly corresponds to TRBD1 (5 bases). This clonotype originated in a human donor in good health (CMV status not recorded). Some clones in this sample may be carry-over from other donors' samples. The sequencing here drew on CD8+ T cells from cultured PBMCs, taken from culture after CMV antigen stimulation. CDR3 nucleotides: TGTGCCAGCAGTTTATCTTGGGGCTCAGATACGCAGTATTTT. It codes for CASSLSWGSDTQYF.